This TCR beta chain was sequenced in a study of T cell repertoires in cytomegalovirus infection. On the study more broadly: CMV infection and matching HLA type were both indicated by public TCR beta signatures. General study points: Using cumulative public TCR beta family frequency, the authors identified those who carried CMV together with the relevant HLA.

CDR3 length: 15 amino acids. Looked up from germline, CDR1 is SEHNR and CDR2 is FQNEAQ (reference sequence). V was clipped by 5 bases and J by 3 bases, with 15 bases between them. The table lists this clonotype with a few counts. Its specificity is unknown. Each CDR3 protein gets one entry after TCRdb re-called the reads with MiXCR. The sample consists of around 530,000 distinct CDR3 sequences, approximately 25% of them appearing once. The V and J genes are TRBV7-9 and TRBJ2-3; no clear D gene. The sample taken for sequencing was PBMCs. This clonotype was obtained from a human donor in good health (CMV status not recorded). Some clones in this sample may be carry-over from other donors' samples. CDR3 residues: CASSPPGSTTDTQYF. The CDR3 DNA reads TGTGCCAGCAGCCCTCCTGGTTCCACAACAGATACGCAGTATTTT.